These 18 T cell receptor beta chains were all obtained from the same sample, sequenced in a study of blood T cell repertoires in COVID-19. Only in-frame clones appear in the TCRdb table, and some are missing; sequencing was by immunoSEQ multiplex PCR. The sample carries about 160,000 clones, around 85% recorded once. The sample consisted of peripheral blood. The receptors stem from a man aged 80 or over with COVID-19, enrolled during active disease.

The chain uses TRBV12-2 and TRBJ1-5; no check of the table's D call, TRBD1, against the DNA was made. TRBV12-2 is marked as a pseudogene. The CDR3 length is 14 residues. In DNA, the CDR3 is TGTGCAAGTCGCTCCAATGGGGCCAACCAGCCCCAGCATTTT. Translating it yields CASRSNGANQPQHF.

The V gene is TRBV3-1 (or the pseudogene TRBV3-2), the J gene TRBJ1-4, with a weak D call TRBD1 (6 bases). Germline V CDR1 and CDR2: LGHDT, YNNKEL (reference sequence). This CDR3 has 15 residues. The germline V and J ends were trimmed by 8 bases and 0 bases, with 13 bases remaining between them. The CDR3 reads CASRDTSPTNEKLFF. DNA of the CDR3: TGTGCCAGCCGGGACACCTCGCCAACTAATGAAAAACTGTTTTTT.

The sample holds a few counts of this clone. The CDR3 is CASSRTGPWEQFF. DNA of the CDR3: TGTGCCAGCAGTCGTACAGGGCCTTGGGAGCAGTTCTTC. The chain couples TRBV6-5 to TRBJ2-1, with D possibly being TRBD1 (6 bases). The CDR3 extends over 13 amino acids. CDR1 is MNHEY and CDR2 is SVGAGI in the germline V gene. Trimming left V 5 bases short and J 10 bases short, with 15 bases between.

Points on this clone: Other nucleotide sequences from this sample produce the same CDR3. The rearrangement joins TRBV6-5 to TRBJ1-2; possibly TRBD1 for D (5 bases). Germline lookup yields CDR1 MNHEY and CDR2 SVGAGI. Trimming took 5 bases from V and 2 from J, leaving 9 bases between them. There are 13 residues in the CDR3. DNA of the CDR3: TGTGCCAGCAGTCGGCAGGGAAACTATGGCTACACCTTC. Translation: CASSRQGNYGYTF.

The V gene is TRBV3-1 (or the pseudogene TRBV3-2), the J gene TRBJ2-5, with D perhaps TRBD2 (6 bases). From germline, CDR1 is LGHDT and CDR2 YNNKEL (reference sequence). This CDR3 comprises 16 residues. The V gene lost 2 bases and the J gene lost 1 base, with 14 bases spanning the gap. CDR3 nucleotide sequence: TGTGCCAGCAGCCAATTTTCCGGGGGATTCCAAGAGACCCAGTACTTC. Protein product: CASSQFSGGFQETQYF.

The chain has TRBV10-3 and TRBJ1-2; D is undetermined. Between the trimmed V and J ends, which lost 6 bases and 2 bases, there was a span of 13 bases. This CDR3 has 14 amino acids. The germline V gene encodes CDR1 ENHRY and CDR2 SYGVKD. CDR3: CAISEVRGNYGYTF. As DNA, the CDR3 is TGTGCCATCAGCGAGGTCCGGGGAAACTATGGCTACACCTTC.

This chain links TRBV13 with TRBJ2-3; 7 bases agree with TRBD2. The V gene end was trimmed by 1 base and the J gene end by 3 bases; junction bases not matched to a gene: 19. The CDR3 extends over 20 amino acids. In germline, CDR1 is PRHDT, CDR2 FYEKMQ (reference sequence). The CDR3 DNA reads as TGTGCCAGCAGCTTAGCCCCTACGATACCCCCTGCGGGGGAGACAGATACGCAGTATTTT. Protein: CASSLAPTIPPAGETDTQYF.

CDR3 residues: CASSLVEGGNSPLHF. As DNA, the CDR3 is TGTGCCAGCAGCTTAGTCGAGGGGGGGAATTCACCCCTCCACTTT. The chain uses TRBV7-9 and TRBJ1-6, with D maybe TRBD1 (6 bases). The ends were cut back, 1 base at V and 7 bases at J, with 11 bases in the middle. Germline loops: CDR1 SEHNR, CDR2 FQNEAQ (reference sequence). The CDR3 is made up of 15 amino acids. The whole variable domain, remainder taken from reference TRBV7-9 and TRBJ1-6, is DTGVSQNPRHKITKRGQNVTFRCDPISEHNRLYWYRQTLGQGPEFLTYFQNEAQLEKSRLLSDRFSAERPKGSFSTLEIQRTEQGDSAMYLCASSLVEGGNSPLHFGNGTRLTVT.

The chain combines TRBV10-2 with TRBJ2-3, with 13 bases matching TRBD2. Trimming removed 6 bases from V and 2 bases from J; junction bases left unmatched: 5. The CDR3 is 16 residues long. The V gene's germline CDR1 is WSHSY and CDR2 SAAADI. In nucleotides, the CDR3 is TGCGCCAGCAGATTGACTAGCGGGGGGAACACAGATACGCAGTATTTT. Amino acid sequence: CASRLTSGGNTDTQYF.

The gene calls are TRBV3-1 (or the pseudogene TRBV3-2) and TRBJ1-5; 7 nucleotides agree with TRBD1. The germline V gene has CDR1 LGHDT and CDR2 YNNKEL (reference sequence). The CDR3 loop spans 14 amino acids. J lost 3 bases, V lost 5 bases, and 4 bases had no gene match. CDR3 nucleotides: TGTGCCAGCAGCTTGACAGGGTACAATCAGCCCCAGCATTTT. It is translated as CASSLTGYNQPQHF.

The chain has TRBV5-4 and TRBJ2-5; tentative D call: TRBD2 (7 bases). Germline CDR1 and CDR2: SGHNT and YYREEE (reference sequence). This CDR3 is 14 amino acids long. The germline V and J ends were trimmed by 9 bases and 1 base, with 16 bases remaining between them. The CDR3 is CATIDAGAQETQYF. In DNA form, the CDR3 reads TGTGCCACCATAGATGCGGGGGCCCAAGAGACCCAGTACTTC.

This chain joins TRBV20-1 and TRBJ2-5, with 8 bases fitting TRBD1. V dropped 3 bases and J dropped 5; count of bases not matched to a gene: 14. CDR1 DFQATT and CDR2 SNEGSKA come from the germline V gene (reference sequence). This CDR3 is built from 16 residues. The CDR3 DNA sequence: TGCAGTGCTAGTAAGATCGGGACAGGTTCTGGGGAGACCCAGTACTTC. Translating gives CSASKIGTGSGETQYF.

This rearrangement joins TRBV6-6 to TRBJ2-3; 15 bases map to TRBD2. This CDR3 is 16 amino acids long. CDR1 is MNHNY, CDR2 SVGAGI, per germline (reference sequence). V was clipped by 6 bases and J by 5 bases; unmatched bases: 6. The CDR3 loop reads CASSQGLAGGIDTQYF. CDR3 coding DNA: TGTGCCAGCAGCCAGGGACTAGCGGGGGGAATAGATACGCAGTATTTT.

This chain joins TRBV5-4 and TRBJ2-1; 10 positions agree with TRBD2. This CDR3 contains 15 residues. Germline trimming cut 4 bases from V and 5 bases from J; bases unmatched to any gene: 6. CDR1 and CDR2 (germline): SGHNT, YYREEE (reference sequence). CDR3 bases: TGTGCCAGCAGCAAAGCGGGGGGGTACCACAATGAGCAGTTCTTC. It specifies CASSKAGGYHNEQFF.

The chain carries TRBV15 and TRBJ2-2; 7 bases line up with TRBD1. V lost 5 bases to trimming and J lost 4 bases; unmatched junction nucleotides: 13. CDR3 length: 17 residues. Per the germline V gene, CDR1 is LNHNV and CDR2 is YYDKDF (reference sequence). CDR3 DNA: TGTGCCACCAGCGAATGGCCGCCGGACAGGATCACCGGGGAGCTGTTTTTT. Residues: CATSEWPPDRITGELFF.

The chain joins TRBV6-1 to TRBJ1-2, with no clear D. The CDR3 extends over 13 amino acids. V shed 1 base and J shed 4 bases, with 7 bases lying between them. From germline, CDR1 is MNHNS and CDR2 SASEGT. Here the CDR3 reads CASSEGSSYGYTF. As DNA, the CDR3 is TGTGCCAGCAGTGAAGGCAGTTCCTATGGCTACACCTTC.

The chain joins TRBV19 to TRBJ1-1, with a weak D call TRBD1 (5 bases). CDR1 is LNHDA, CDR2 SQIVND, per germline (reference sequence). The CDR3 has 13 residues. V dropped 3 bases and J dropped 3 bases, with 8 bases sitting between them. The DNA for the CDR3 is TGTGCCAGTAGTATTAGGGGCTACACTGAAGCTTTCTTT. Translation: CASSIRGYTEAFF.

This chain connects TRBV10-2 to TRBJ1-2; D is undetermined. Trimming left V 1 base short and J 2 bases short, with 11 bases between. The length of the CDR3 is 15 residues. In germline, CDR1 is WSHSY, CDR2 SAAADI. The CDR3 DNA follows: TGCGCCAGCAGTGAGTGGGCGGGGAGGAACTATGGCTACACCTTC. Protein sequence: CASSEWAGRNYGYTF.